These T cell receptor beta chains were read from a single sample in a study of vaccination and CD4 T cells after COVID-19. MiXCR, applied by TCRdb to the PCR reads, yields one record per CDR3 protein. Among about 10,000 distinct CDR3 sequences listed, 20% to 30% were seen once. These receptors' antigens are unknown. Sequenced material: CD4+ T cells from blood, cultured in vitro, taken before SARS-CoV-2 vaccination. The source of these receptors is a human donor who received a COVID-19 vaccine. Both conserved end residues are part of each CDR3. The order of the fields is clone size, V gene, D gene, J gene, CDR3 DNA, CDR3 protein. A D gene is named only where the DNA matches it firmly. Only part of the rows carry a size: once, few, many, or a class if the clone is expanded.

few	TRBV20-1	TRBD2	TRBJ2-1	TGCAGTGTCCCCACGGGACTAGCGAGCTACAATGAGCAGTTCTTC	CSVPTGLASYNEQFF
NA	TRBV6-5	NA	TRBJ1-2	TGTGCCAGCAGTTACCGGGGTGGCAGGGAAATGCGGGGCTACACCTTC	CASSYRGGREMRGYTF
few	TRBV12-3/TRBV12-4	NA	TRBJ2-1	TGTGCCAGCAGTCCAACTGACCGGAGTGAGCAGTTCTTC	CASSPTDRSEQFF
NA	TRBV11-2	NA	TRBJ2-7	TGTGCCAGCAGCTTAGCCTACGAGCAGTACTTC	CASSLAYEQYF
few	TRBV28	NA	TRBJ1-6	TGTGCCTTTGGCTCACCCCTCCACTTT	CAFGSPLHF
NA	TRBV6-1	NA	TRBJ2-3	TGTGCCAGCAGTGAAGCGCTTCAGGCAGATACGCAGTATTTT	CASSEALQADTQYF
few	TRBV6-1	TRBD2	TRBJ2-5	TGTGCCACCCTTAGGGTAGCGGGGGATTGGGAGACCCAGTACTTC	CATLRVAGDWETQYF
NA	TRBV18	NA	TRBJ1-6	TGTGCCAGCTCACATAGCGGGGGACGTTCACCCCTCCACTTT	CASSHSGGRSPLHF
NA	TRBV7-7	NA	TRBJ2-1	TGTGCCAGCAGTCGTACCGGGACGAACAATGAGCAGTTCTTC	CASSRTGTNNEQFF
few	TRBV6-2/TRBV6-3	NA	TRBJ1-1	TGTGCCAGCAGATCCGGTGGGGGGAACACTGAAGCTTTCTTT	CASRSGGGNTEAFF
NA	TRBV20-1	TRBD1	TRBJ1-2	TGCAGTGCGGGACAGTCGAACTATGGCTACACCTTC	CSAGQSNYGYTF
NA	TRBV25-1	TRBD1	TRBJ2-3	TGTGCCAGCAGTGAATATATTCGGGACAGGGGGAGCGGAGATACGCAGTATTTT	CASSEYIRDRGSGDTQYF
NA	TRBV7-6	TRBD1	TRBJ2-5	TGTGCCAGCAGCGCTACCCTGACAGGGTCAGAGACCCAGTACTTC	CASSATLTGSETQYF
NA	TRBV9	NA	TRBJ1-1	TGTGCCAGCAGCGTAACGACCTCCAGAAGGAACACTGAAGCTTTCTTT	CASSVTTSRRNTEAFF
NA	TRBV7-6	TRBD1	TRBJ2-5	TGTGCCAGCAGCCGGGGACAGAAAACCCTAATCGAGACCCAGTACTTC	CASSRGQKTLIETQYF
medium-sized	TRBV6-1	NA	TRBJ1-2	TGTGCCAGCAGTGACAGGGTAGTAAATGGCTACACCTTC	CASSDRVVNGYTF
few	TRBV24-1	NA	TRBJ2-3	TGTGCCACCAGTGATCCCGCCGCGGGGGCCGAAGATACGCAGTATTTT	CATSDPAAGAEDTQYF
NA	TRBV5-5	NA	TRBJ1-3	TGTGCCAGCAGACTCGGAGGGATTGCGGGAAACACCATATATTTT	CASRLGGIAGNTIYF
NA	TRBV5-1	NA	TRBJ1-1	TGCGCCAGCAGCTTGGGACAGGCGGACACTGAAGCTTTCTTT	CASSLGQADTEAFF
NA	TRBV6-5	NA	TRBJ2-3	TGTGCCAGCAGTTACTCGCAGGGCTACTTCACAGATACGCAGTATTTT	CASSYSQGYFTDTQYF
few	TRBV6-1	TRBD2	TRBJ2-7	TGTGCCAGCAGGGGAGGGCTAGCGGATTCCTCCTACGAGCAGTACTTC	CASRGGLADSSYEQYF
NA	TRBV12-5	TRBD1	TRBJ1-5	TGTGCTAGTGGTTTGCAAGCAGGGGGCGAACAGCCCCAGCATTTT	CASGLQAGGEQPQHF
few	TRBV24-1	NA	TRBJ2-3	TGTGCCACCAGTGACGCTTACGGGACAGATACGCAGTATTTT	CATSDAYGTDTQYF
medium-sized	TRBV7-2	NA	TRBJ1-2	TGTGCCAGCAGCTTAGATGCTTCTCAGGACTACTATGGCTACACCTTC	CASSLDASQDYYGYTF
NA	TRBV29-1	NA	TRBJ1-1	TGCAGCACCTACCTAGGGGGTGCCGAAGCTTTCTTT	CSTYLGGAEAFF
few	TRBV18	NA	TRBJ2-5	TGTGCCAGCTCCCCACCTTTTGGCAGGGAGGAGACCCAGTACTTC	CASSPPFGREETQYF
once	TRBV30	NA	TRBJ2-1	TGTGCCTGGAGTGTCCGTCTAGGAGAAAGTAAACTTAATGAGCAGTTCTTC	CAWSVRLGESKLNEQFF
NA	TRBV5-6	TRBD2	TRBJ2-2	TGTGCCAGCAGCTTGTTGCAGCGGGGGACCGGGGAGCTGTTTTTT	CASSLLQRGTGELFF
NA	TRBV4-1	NA	TRBJ2-3	TGCGCCAGCAGCCAAGCTCGGTTAGGGGGGGGGTCCACAGATACGCAGTATTTT	CASSQARLGGGSTDTQYF
NA	TRBV4-2	NA	TRBJ2-2	TGTGCCAGCAGCCCCCCGGCGGATTCTAACACCGGGGAGCTGTTTTTT	CASSPPADSNTGELFF
NA	TRBV20-1	TRBD2	TRBJ2-7	TGCAGTGCTAGTAGCGGGGGCCCCTCCTACGAGCAGTACTTC	CSASSGGPSYEQYF
few	TRBV5-4	NA	TRBJ2-3	TGTGCCAGCAGCTTGAGGAGCACCACAGATACGCAGTATTTT	CASSLRSTTDTQYF
few	TRBV19	NA	TRBJ1-1	TGTGCCAGTAGAGGGGGTTTTAATAGGTACACTTTGAACACTGAAGCTTTCTTT	CASRGGFNRYTLNTEAFF
NA	TRBV6-1	TRBD2	TRBJ2-1	TGTGCCAGCAGTCGGCTAGCGGGGGGGTCCTACAATGAGCAGTTCTTC	CASSRLAGGSYNEQFF
few	TRBV7-2	TRBD1	TRBJ1-2	TGTGCCAGCAGCCCACAGGGGGCCCATGGCTACACCTTC	CASSPQGAHGYTF
NA	TRBV6-5	NA	TRBJ1-1	TGTGCCAGCAGTTACCGGGAGGCGGGGGGCACTGAAGCTTTCTTT	CASSYREAGGTEAFF
NA	TRBV30	NA	TRBJ2-5	TGTGCCTGGACGAACCTAGGACCAAGAGAGGCCCAGTACTTC	CAWTNLGPREAQYF
few	TRBV6-1	TRBD2	TRBJ2-7	TGTGCCAGCAGCCATCGACTAGCGGGGGGACACGAGCAGTACTTC	CASSHRLAGGHEQYF
NA	TRBV9	TRBD1	TRBJ1-1	TGTGCCAGCACCCAGGGGGCGCGGGGCACTGAAGCTTTCTTT	CASTQGARGTEAFF
medium-sized	TRBV20-1	TRBD1	TRBJ2-7	TGCAGTGCTAGAGACGACAGGGCAGGCTACGAGCAGTACTTC	CSARDDRAGYEQYF
NA	TRBV2	NA	TRBJ1-4	TGTGCCAGCAGTGTAGGGCGGAATGAAAAACTGTTTTTT	CASSVGRNEKLFF
NA	TRBV7-6	NA	TRBJ2-3	TGTGCCAGCAGCTCCTACAACGCGGGCTTGGATACGCAGTATTTT	CASSSYNAGLDTQYF
NA	TRBV7-8	NA	TRBJ1-3	TGTGCCAGCAGCCCCATCCCCGACTACTCTGGAAACACCATATATTTT	CASSPIPDYSGNTIYF
NA	TRBV20-1	NA	TRBJ2-1	TGCAGTGCTAGTGAGGGGGGCGAGGGCAATGAGCAGTTCTTC	CSASEGGEGNEQFF
NA	TRBV6-5	NA	TRBJ1-2	TGTGCCAGCAGTTATAAGGGGCGAATCTATGGCTACACCTTC	CASSYKGRIYGYTF
once	TRBV2	NA	TRBJ1-3	TGTGCCAGCAGGGAAGCGGGTTGGGGGCCCTCTGGAAACACCATATATTTT	CASREAGWGPSGNTIYF
few	TRBV7-3	TRBD2	TRBJ2-3	TGTGCCAGCAGCCAGACGTTAGCGGGGGGATTGGGGGCAGATACGCAGTATTTT	CASSQTLAGGLGADTQYF
few	TRBV10-3	NA	TRBJ1-1	TGTGCCACTCTTAGGGACGGGACTGAAGCTTTCTTT	CATLRDGTEAFF
few	TRBV30	NA	TRBJ2-7	TGTGCCTGGAGGGGGGAAGGGTATCGGTACGAGCAGTACTTC	CAWRGEGYRYEQYF
NA	TRBV2	NA	TRBJ2-5	TGTGCCAGCAACTTTGGCGGGGCCGGGTCGCGGGAGACCCAGTACTTC	CASNFGGAGSRETQYF
NA	TRBV20-1	NA	TRBJ1-5	TGCAGTGCTAGTGCCGGAGTAAATCAGCCCCAGCATTTT	CSASAGVNQPQHF
NA	TRBV9	NA	TRBJ1-2	TGTGCCAGCAGCGTAGTCGGCTGGGGCTACACCTTC	CASSVVGWGYTF
few	TRBV7-9	NA	TRBJ2-3	TGTGCCAGCAGCTTAGGGACTAGCACAGATACGCAGTATTTT	CASSLGTSTDTQYF
NA	TRBV7-8	NA	TRBJ2-1	TGTGCCAGCAGCCCAGCTTACAATGAGCAGTTCTTC	CASSPAYNEQFF
NA	TRBV5-1	NA	TRBJ1-2	TGCGCCAGCAGCTTGGATCCCAGGGGTGATGGCTACACCTTC	CASSLDPRGDGYTF
NA	TRBV2	TRBD1	TRBJ1-2	TGTGCCAGCAGTGAACGCCGGGACAGCAATGGCTACACCTTC	CASSERRDSNGYTF
few	TRBV7-2	NA	TRBJ1-3	TGTGCCAGCAGCTTAGCGTCGGGGGGCGCGCCTGGAAACACCATATATTTT	CASSLASGGAPGNTIYF